This T cell receptor beta chain is drawn from a study of post-analysis software for immune sequencing data. Notes on the study in general: Controls had lower frequencies than patients of roughly five TRBV segments, which included TRBV5-6, TRBV5-1 and TRBV20-1.

In its sample, this clonotype was seen a few times. What it recognizes is unknown. Unique molecular identifiers tagged the TCR beta cDNA libraries. One entry per CDR3 protein results from TCRdb running MiXCR on the PCR reads. The sample lists hundreds of thousands of distinct CDR3 sequences; approximately 30% were seen once. This CDR3 is 18 amino acids long. The germline CDR1 and CDR2 sequences are SGHTA and FQGNSA. V shed 1 base, J shed 3 bases, and the junction held 9 bases outside the gene matches. Material: blood. This TCR was recovered from a girl between 5 and 17 years old with multiple sclerosis. The chain carries TRBV7-2 and TRBJ2-3, with TRBD2 matching 11 bases. CDR3 amino acids: CASSLVASGRPTTDTQYF. CDR3 coding DNA: TGTGCCAGCAGCTTAGTGGCTAGCGGGAGGCCCACTACAGATACGCAGTATTTT.